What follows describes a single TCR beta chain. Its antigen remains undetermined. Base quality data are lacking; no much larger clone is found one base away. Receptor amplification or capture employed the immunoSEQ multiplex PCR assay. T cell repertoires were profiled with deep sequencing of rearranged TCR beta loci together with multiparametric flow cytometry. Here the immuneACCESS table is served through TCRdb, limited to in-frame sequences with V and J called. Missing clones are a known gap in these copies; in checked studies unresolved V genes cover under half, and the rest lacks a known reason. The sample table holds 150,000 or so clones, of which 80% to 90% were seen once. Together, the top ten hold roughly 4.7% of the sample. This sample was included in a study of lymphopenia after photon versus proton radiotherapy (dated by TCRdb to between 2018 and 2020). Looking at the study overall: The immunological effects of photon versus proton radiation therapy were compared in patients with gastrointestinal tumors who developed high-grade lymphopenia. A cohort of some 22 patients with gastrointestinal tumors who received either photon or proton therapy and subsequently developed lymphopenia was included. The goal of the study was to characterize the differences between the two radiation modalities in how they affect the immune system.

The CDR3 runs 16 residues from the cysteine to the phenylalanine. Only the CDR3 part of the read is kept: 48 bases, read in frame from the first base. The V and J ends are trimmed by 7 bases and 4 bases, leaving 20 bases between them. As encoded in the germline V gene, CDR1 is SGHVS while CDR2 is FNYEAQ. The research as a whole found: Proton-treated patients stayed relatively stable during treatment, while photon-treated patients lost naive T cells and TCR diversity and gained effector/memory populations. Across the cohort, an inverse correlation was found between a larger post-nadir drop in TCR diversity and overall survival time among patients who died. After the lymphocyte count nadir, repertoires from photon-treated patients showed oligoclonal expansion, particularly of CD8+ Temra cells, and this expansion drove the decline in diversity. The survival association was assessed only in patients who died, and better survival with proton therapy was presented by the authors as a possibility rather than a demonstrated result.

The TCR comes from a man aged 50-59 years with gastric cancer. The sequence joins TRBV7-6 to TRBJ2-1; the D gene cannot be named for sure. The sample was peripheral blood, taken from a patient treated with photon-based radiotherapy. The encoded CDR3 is CASNRAPSVTYNEQFF. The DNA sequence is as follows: TGTGCCAGCAACCGAGCGCCCAGTGTTACTTACAATGAGCAGTTCTTC.